A single count supports the clone carrying this T cell receptor (beta chain). This record comes from a study of cytomegalovirus exposure and HLA in healthy donors. Germline CDR1 SGHTA, CDR2 FQGNSA. This CDR3 is 15 amino acids long. The V end was cut by 4 bases, the J end by 3 bases, with 13 bases between. Using immunoSEQ multiplex PCR, the repertoire was profiled, and TCRdb retains in-frame clones only, with some absent. This table has 200,000 to 300,000 clones, approximately 87% appearing once. This chain uses TRBV7-2 with TRBJ1-5; D perhaps matches TRBD1 (6 bases). Sequencing input: PBMCs. This TCR derives from a man between 18 and 35 years old in good health and CMV-seronegative. The CDR3 region is CASSSFGQFNQPQHF. The CDR3 DNA reads TGTGCCAGCAGCTCTTTCGGACAGTTCAATCAGCCCCAGCATTTT.